A single sample is the source of the 12 T cell receptor beta chains below, sequenced in a study of graft-versus-host responses after intestinal transplantation. Their antigens are not known. Sequenced by immunoSEQ multiplex PCR; TCRdb stores in-frame clones only, minus some. The sample lists roughly 100,000 clones; 90% to 95% were seen once. The sample was unstimulated CD8+ T cells sorted from spleen or lymph node cells, taken before intestinal transplant. Source of these receptors: a human donor who received an intestinal transplant.

V usage is TRBV6-6 and J usage is TRBJ1-5; D remains ambiguous. V lost 2 bases and J lost 1, with 6 bases in between. From germline, CDR1 is MNHNY and CDR2 SVGAGI (reference sequence). This CDR3 has 14 amino acids. CDR3 bases: TGTGCCAGCAGTTACGCCCCGAGCAATCAGCCCCAGCATTTT. It encodes CASSYAPSNQPQHF.

This chain joins TRBV30 and TRBJ1-2, with D perhaps TRBD1 (6 bases). Germline V gene sequence: CDR1 GTSNPN, CDR2 SVGIG (reference sequence). The CDR3 extends over 16 amino acids. V shed 1 base and J shed 1 base, with 16 bases lying between them. The CDR3 here is CAWSAPWVDSNYGYTF. CDR3 bases: TGTGCCTGGAGTGCCCCATGGGTGGACAGTAACTATGGCTACACCTTC.

The chain employs TRBV7-7 and TRBJ2-3; D may be TRBD1 or TRBD2 (6 bases each). Trimming shortened V by 6 bases and J by 3 bases, and 13 bases separated the two germline ends. The CDR3 is 14 residues long. Germline V lookup: CDR1 SSHAT, CDR2 FNYEAQ (reference sequence). The CDR3 sequence is CASSPGARTDTQYF. The CDR3 coding sequence is TGTGCCAGCAGTCCGGGGGCGCGTACAGATACGCAGTATTTT.

Remarks on this clone: The sample has other DNA sequences that encode this CDR3 too. The chain has TRBV6-6 and TRBJ1-1; D possibly corresponds to TRBD1 (6 bases). This CDR3 is built from 14 residues. CDR1 and CDR2 (germline): MNHNY, SVGAGI (reference sequence). With 8 bases removed from V and 1 base from J, the gap between germline ends came to 14 bases. The CDR3 region has the DNA TGTGCCAGCCTTAGAACAGGGCAGAACACTGAAGCTTTCTTT. Residues: CASLRTGQNTEAFF.

This chain uses TRBV11-2 with TRBJ2-7; D may correspond to TRBD1 or TRBD2 (5 bases each). Trimming stripped 7 bases from V and 5 bases from J, with 21 bases between. The CDR3 runs 15 residues. Germline loops: CDR1 SGHAT, CDR2 FQNNGV. The CDR3 DNA reads as TGTGCCAGCACTGCCCCTGTCCTAGGGGACCACGAGCAGTACTTC. This translates into CASTAPVLGDHEQYF.

The chain couples TRBV21-1 to TRBJ1-2. TRBV21-1 is a known pseudogene. There are 12 residues in the CDR3. The CDR3 loop is CASSKEKRGYTF. DNA for the CDR3: TGTGCCAGCAGCAAAGAAAAGCGTGGCTACACCTTC.

This clone was detected once. V gene TRBV5-1 combines with J gene TRBJ1-2, with D hard to call. Germline V gives CDR1 SGHRS, CDR2 YFSETQ. The CDR3 extends over 13 amino acids. V dropped 0 bases and J dropped 4 bases, with 7 bases sitting between them. CDR3 bases: TGCGCCAGCAGCTTGGGAAATTTCTATGGCTACACCTTC. Amino acids: CASSLGNFYGYTF.

This clone was recorded once. This chain joins TRBV7-9 and TRBJ1-1, with D perhaps TRBD1 (5 bases). CDR1 is SEHNR and CDR2 is FQNEAQ in the germline V gene (reference sequence). This CDR3 spans 15 amino acids. V lost 1 base to trimming and J lost 11 bases, with 20 bases between them. DNA of the CDR3: TGTGCCAGCAGCTTAGGAGAGACCGGGGGGGTGGATGCTTTCTTT. Encoded protein: CASSLGETGGVDAFF.

This clone is a singleton in its sample. V and J are TRBV14 and TRBJ1-5; maybe TRBD1 (5 bases). V was trimmed by 0 bases and J by 3 bases, leaving 9 bases between them. This CDR3 spans 15 amino acids. Germline values: CDR1 SGHDN, CDR2 FVKESK. The CDR3 here is CASSQEVQANQPQHF. CDR3 in DNA: TGTGCCAGCAGCCAAGAAGTACAGGCCAATCAGCCCCAGCATTTT.

This clone was seen a handful of times. The V gene is TRBV15, the J gene TRBJ1-4; D gene ambiguous. Germline V CDR1 and CDR2: LNHNV, YYDKDF (reference sequence). The length of the CDR3 is 15 residues. Trimming took 5 bases from V and 0 from J, leaving 10 bases between them. The CDR3 coding sequence is TGTGCCACCAGCGCCGAGCTTGCAACTAATGAAAAACTGTTTTTT. Translation gives CATSAELATNEKLFF.

The J gene is TRBJ2-1, the V gene TRBV4-1; the D is unclear. CDR1 is MGHRA, CDR2 YSYEKL, per germline. The CDR3 extends over 14 amino acids. V shed 0 bases and J shed 4 bases, with 7 bases lying between them. Here the CDR3 reads CASSQDGEYNEQFF. In DNA, the CDR3 is TGCGCCAGCAGCCAAGATGGGGAATACAATGAGCAGTTCTTC.

The chain couples TRBV6-5 to TRBJ1-1; D is unclear. Between the trimmed V and J ends, which lost 4 bases and 1 base, there was a span of 10 bases. CDR1 is MNHEY, CDR2 SVGAGI, per germline. This CDR3 comprises 14 residues. The CDR3 here is CASSFGLGNTEAFF. DNA of the CDR3: TGTGCCAGCAGTTTCGGGCTCGGGAACACTGAAGCTTTCTTT.